This entry concerns a single T cell receptor beta chain. This specimen belongs to a study of blood T cell repertoires in COVID-19. Cohort assignment relied on participant-reported clinical history. Each exposed participant met a COVID-19 case in the 2 weeks preceding study entry. This CDR3 has 18 amino acids. Germline V lookup: CDR1 MGHRA, CDR2 YSYEKL. The ends were cut back, 5 bases at V and 4 bases at J, with 24 bases in the middle. Repertoires were generated with immunoSEQ multiplex PCR, while TCRdb's copy carries only in-frame clones and drops some. The data show more than 110,000 clones, approximately 80% seen once.

The sample was PBMCs or T cells enriched from blood (not recorded which). The rearrangement uses TRBV4-1 and TRBJ2-1; possible D gene TRBD2, 6 bases. The TCR comes from a woman between 18 and 29 years old who had been exposed to COVID-19. The CDR3 loop reads CASSTTGTQKKRYNEQFF. As DNA, the CDR3 is TGCGCCAGCAGCACTACCGGGACTCAAAAAAAGAGGTACAATGAGCAGTTCTTC.